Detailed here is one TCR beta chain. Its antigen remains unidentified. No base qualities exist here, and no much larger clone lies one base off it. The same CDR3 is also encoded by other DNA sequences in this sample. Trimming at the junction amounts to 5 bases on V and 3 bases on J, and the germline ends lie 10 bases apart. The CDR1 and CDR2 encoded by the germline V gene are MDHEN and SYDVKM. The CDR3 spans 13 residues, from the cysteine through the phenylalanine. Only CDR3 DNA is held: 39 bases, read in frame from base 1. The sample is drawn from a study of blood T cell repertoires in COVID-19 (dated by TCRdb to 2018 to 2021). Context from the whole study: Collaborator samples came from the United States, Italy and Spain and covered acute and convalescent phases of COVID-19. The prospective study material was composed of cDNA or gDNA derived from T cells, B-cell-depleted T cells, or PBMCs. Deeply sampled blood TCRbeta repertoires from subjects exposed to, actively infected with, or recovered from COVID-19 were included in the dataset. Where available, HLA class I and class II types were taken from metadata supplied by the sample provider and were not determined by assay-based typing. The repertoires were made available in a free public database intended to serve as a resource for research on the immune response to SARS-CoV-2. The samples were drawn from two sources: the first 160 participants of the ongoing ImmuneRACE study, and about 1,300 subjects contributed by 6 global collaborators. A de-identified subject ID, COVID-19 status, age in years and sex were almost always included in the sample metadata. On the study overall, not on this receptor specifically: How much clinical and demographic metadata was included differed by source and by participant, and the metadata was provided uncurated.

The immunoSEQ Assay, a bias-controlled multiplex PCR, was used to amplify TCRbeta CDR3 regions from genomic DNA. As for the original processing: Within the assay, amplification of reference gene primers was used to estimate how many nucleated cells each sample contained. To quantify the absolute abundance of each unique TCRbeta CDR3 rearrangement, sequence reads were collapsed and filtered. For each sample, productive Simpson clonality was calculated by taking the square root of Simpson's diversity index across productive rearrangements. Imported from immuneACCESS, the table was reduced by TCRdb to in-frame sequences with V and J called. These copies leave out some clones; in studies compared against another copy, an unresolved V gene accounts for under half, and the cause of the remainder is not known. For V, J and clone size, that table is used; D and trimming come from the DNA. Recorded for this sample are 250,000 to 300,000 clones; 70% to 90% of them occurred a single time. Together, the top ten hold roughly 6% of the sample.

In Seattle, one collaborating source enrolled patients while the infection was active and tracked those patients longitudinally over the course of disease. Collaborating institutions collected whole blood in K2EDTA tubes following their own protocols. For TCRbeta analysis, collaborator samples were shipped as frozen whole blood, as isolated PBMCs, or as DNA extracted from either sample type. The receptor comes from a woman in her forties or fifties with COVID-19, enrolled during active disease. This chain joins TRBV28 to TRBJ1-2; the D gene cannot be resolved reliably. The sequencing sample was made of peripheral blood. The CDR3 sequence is CASSPGGHYGYTF. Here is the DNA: TGTGCCAGCAGTCCCGGCGGGCACTATGGCTACACCTTC.